Listed below are T cell receptor beta chains from one sample, sequenced in a study of blood T cell repertoires in COVID-19. Clones were read by immunoSEQ multiplex PCR, and TCRdb kept only the in-frame ones, dropping some. The table includes around 63,000 clones, 86% detected once. The sequenced material came from peripheral blood. The receptors come from an elderly woman with acute or convalescent COVID-19. Each CDR3 is given with its conserved first and last residue. The order of the fields is V gene, J gene, D gene, clone size, CDR3 protein, CDR3 DNA. The D gene is left open where the match is weak. Not every row has a clone size; where given, it reads once, few, many or a size class.

TRBV18	TRBJ2-7	TRBD1	.	CASSQGQDPSYEQYF	TGTGCCAGCTCGCAGGGACAGGACCCATCCTACGAGCAGTACTTC
TRBV18	TRBJ1-1	.	.	CASSPDPGEAFF	TGTGCCAGCTCACCAGATCCGGGAGAAGCTTTCTTT
TRBV2	TRBJ2-2	TRBD2	.	CASSRLAGTGELFF	TGTGCCAGCAGTCGGTTAGCGGGCACCGGGGAGCTGTTTTTT
TRBV18	TRBJ2-1	TRBD2	.	CASSPLGLAGVNEQFF	TGTGCCAGCTCACCCCTGGGACTAGCGGGAGTCAATGAGCAGTTCTTC
TRBV19	TRBJ1-2	.	.	CASSIRGGDGYTF	TGTGCCAGTAGTATAAGGGGAGGAGACGGCTACACCTTC
TRBV28	TRBJ2-5	TRBD2	.	CASSLTSGYQETQYF	TGTGCCAGCAGTTTAACTAGCGGGTATCAAGAGACCCAGTACTTC
TRBV7-2	TRBJ1-1	.	.	CASSPPGNTEAFF	TGTGCCAGCAGCCCGCCAGGGAACACTGAAGCTTTCTTT
TRBV1	TRBJ2-5	.	.	CTSSQALASGDQETQYF	TGCACCAGCAGCCAAGCCTTGGCTAGCGGGGACCAAGAGACCCAGTACTTC
TRBV30	TRBJ1-3	TRBD1	.	CAWSLRTGGNTIYF	TGTGCCTGGAGTCTTCGGACAGGAGGAAACACCATATATTTT
TRBV7-2	TRBJ1-4	.	.	CASSLEGRVGEKLFF	TGTGCCAGCAGCTTGGAGGGCAGGGTAGGAGAAAAACTGTTTTTT
TRBV7-9	TRBJ1-6	TRBD1	once	CASSVAGTGTNSPLHF	TGTGCCAGCAGCGTAGCCGGGACAGGGACCAATTCACCCCTCCACTTT
TRBV5-1	TRBJ2-1	.	.	CASSTGQIDNEQFF	TGCGCCAGCAGCACCGGACAGATCGACAATGAGCAGTTCTTC
TRBV3-1/TRBV3-2	TRBJ1-2	TRBD1	.	CASSPTGGWDGYTF	TGTGCCAGCAGCCCCACAGGGGGCTGGGATGGCTACACCTTC
TRBV19	TRBJ1-4	.	few	CASNPQPHNEKLFF	TGTGCCAGTAATCCACAACCACATAATGAAAAACTGTTTTTT
TRBV6-2/TRBV6-3	TRBJ2-7	.	.	CASSSYTYEQYF	TGTGCCAGCAGTTCGTACACCTACGAGCAGTACTTC
TRBV19	TRBJ2-2	.	.	CASSIGGKRGTGELFF	TGTGCCAGTAGTATCGGGGGAAAGAGGGGAACCGGGGAGCTGTTTTTT
TRBV3-1/TRBV3-2	TRBJ2-7	TRBD2	.	CASSRRLATVDEQYF	TGTGCCAGCAGCCGCCGACTAGCGACTGTCGACGAGCAGTACTTC
TRBV4-1	TRBJ1-2	.	.	CASSPRAGSADGYTF	TGCGCCAGCAGCCCTAGGGCCGGGAGCGCGGATGGCTACACCTTC
TRBV6-5	TRBJ1-4	.	.	CASRSPGLNEKLFF	TGTGCCAGCAGGAGTCCGGGACTTAATGAAAAACTGTTTTTT
TRBV12-5	TRBJ2-7	TRBD1	.	CASGLGQGAYEQYF	TGTGCTAGTGGTCTGGGACAGGGGGCCTACGAGCAGTACTTC
TRBV6-5	TRBJ1-1	.	.	CASKSPGQLNTEAFF	TGTGCCAGCAAAAGTCCCGGACAGTTGAACACTGAAGCTTTCTTT
TRBV7-2	TRBJ2-5	TRBD2	.	CASSLVGAGGAREETQYF	TGTGCCAGCAGCTTAGTTGGAGCGGGAGGGGCCAGAGAAGAGACCCAGTACTTC
TRBV28	TRBJ1-4	TRBD1	.	CASSFLQGADEKLFF	TGTGCCAGCAGTTTCCTACAGGGGGCGGATGAAAAACTGTTTTTT
TRBV18	TRBJ2-5	TRBD2	.	CASSPNLPGTSGGRETQYF	TGTGCCAGCTCACCAAACCTACCGGGGACTAGCGGGGGTCGAGAGACCCAGTACTTC
TRBV4-2	TRBJ2-3	.	.	CATRAGATDTQYF	TGTGCCACTAGGGCGGGCGCCACAGATACGCAGTATTTT
TRBV24-1	TRBJ2-2	.	.	CATSDLQGNTGELFF	TGTGCCACCAGTGACCTTCAGGGGAACACCGGGGAGCTGTTTTTT
TRBV7-7	TRBJ2-5	.	once	CASSLALTSQETQYF	TGTGCCAGCAGCTTAGCGCTCACCAGTCAAGAGACCCAGTACTTC
TRBV30	TRBJ1-1	.	.	CAWSALRNTEAFF	TGTGCCTGGAGCGCGCTCCGGAACACTGAAGCTTTCTTT
TRBV5-4	TRBJ2-6	.	.	CASSLTGSSGANVLTF	TGTGCCAGCAGCTTAACGGGTTCCTCTGGGGCCAACGTCCTGACTTTC
TRBV7-2	TRBJ1-1	.	.	CASSLGGDTEAFF	TGTGCCAGCAGCTTAGGGGGAGACACTGAAGCTTTCTTT
TRBV5-1	TRBJ1-4	.	.	CASSRGLATNEKLFF	TGCGCCAGCAGCCGAGGGCTTGCAACTAATGAAAAACTGTTTTTT
TRBV6-1	TRBJ2-2	.	.	CASSEAVGRTGELFF	TGTGCCAGCAGTGAAGCCGTGGGCCGCACCGGGGAGCTGTTTTTT
TRBV19	TRBJ2-7	TRBD1	.	CASRGRGIYEQYF	TGTGCCAGTAGGGGCAGGGGGATCTACGAGCAGTACTTC
TRBV28	TRBJ2-5	.	.	CASSLVGSLTEETQYF	TGTGCCAGCAGTTTAGTCGGCAGCCTGACTGAAGAGACCCAGTACTTC
TRBV5-4	TRBJ1-1	.	.	CASSRSGTPVIEAFF	TGTGCCAGCAGCCGCTCCGGGACACCGGTGATTGAAGCTTTCTTT
TRBV6-5	TRBJ1-4	TRBD1	.	CASRGTGRNEKLFF	TGTGCCAGCAGGGGGACAGGGAGGAATGAAAAACTGTTTTTT
TRBV11-1	TRBJ1-2	.	.	CASSAAGGYGYTF	TGTGCCAGCAGCGCTGCCGGAGGCTATGGCTACACCTTC
TRBV9	TRBJ1-3	.	.	CASSDAGGAGNTIYF	TGTGCCAGCAGCGACGCGGGGGGCGCTGGAAACACCATATATTTT
TRBV30	TRBJ1-5	.	.	CAWSATRIQNQPQHF	TGTGCCTGGAGTGCCACGAGGATCCAAAATCAGCCCCAGCATTTT
TRBV29-1	TRBJ2-1	.	.	CSAQKLGSGEQFF	TGCAGCGCCCAAAAGCTCGGGAGTGGGGAGCAGTTCTTC
TRBV30	TRBJ1-6	.	.	CAWNSAGDSPLHF	TGTGCCTGGAACTCCGCAGGGGATTCACCCCTCCACTTT
TRBV7-9	TRBJ2-5	.	.	CASSFNSRDGTQYF	TGTGCCAGCAGCTTTAACAGCCGAGACGGGACCCAGTACTTC
TRBV7-9	TRBJ1-2	.	.	CASSLVSYGYTF	TGTGCCAGCAGCTTAGTCAGCTATGGCTACACCTTC